This paragraph covers one TCR beta chain sequence. Antigen unknown. Time point noted: 2015-2016 season, pre-vaccination. Survey level resolution was used for TCRB sequencing. Sequencing was performed with immunoSEQ multiplex PCR; in TCRdb, only in-frame clones are kept and a portion is missing. The sample consists of some 5,000 clones, under 90% of them appearing once. This sample was taken from a study of follicular helper T cells after annual influenza vaccination. Study background: Some donors were sampled over the 2013-2014, 2014-2015 and 2015-2016 vaccinations.

The study, taken as a whole, reports: Day 7 ICOS+CD38+ clones were most often found later in ICOS-CD38- cTfh cells. Successive annual vaccinations recalled a recurrent oligoclonal ICOS+CD38+ cTfh response with influenza-specific clonotypes.

V lost 6 bases and J lost 6; bases outside the gene matches: 10. CDR1 MNHNS and CDR2 SASEGT come from the germline V gene. This CDR3 is 15 amino acids long. The receptor's source is an adult who received the influenza vaccine. The source material was CXCR5+ CD38- circulating T follicular helper cells from blood, sampled on the day of influenza vaccination. Regarding subset: circulating Tfh, non-naive CD4+CXCR5+PD-1+ (ICOS+CD38+ or ICOS-CD38-). The chain recombines TRBV6-1 with TRBJ2-1, with 8 bases that match TRBD2. The CDR3 loop reads CASRSSGGVGNEQFF. For the CDR3, the DNA is TGTGCCAGCAGGAGTTCGGGGGGGGTGGGCAATGAGCAGTTCTTC.